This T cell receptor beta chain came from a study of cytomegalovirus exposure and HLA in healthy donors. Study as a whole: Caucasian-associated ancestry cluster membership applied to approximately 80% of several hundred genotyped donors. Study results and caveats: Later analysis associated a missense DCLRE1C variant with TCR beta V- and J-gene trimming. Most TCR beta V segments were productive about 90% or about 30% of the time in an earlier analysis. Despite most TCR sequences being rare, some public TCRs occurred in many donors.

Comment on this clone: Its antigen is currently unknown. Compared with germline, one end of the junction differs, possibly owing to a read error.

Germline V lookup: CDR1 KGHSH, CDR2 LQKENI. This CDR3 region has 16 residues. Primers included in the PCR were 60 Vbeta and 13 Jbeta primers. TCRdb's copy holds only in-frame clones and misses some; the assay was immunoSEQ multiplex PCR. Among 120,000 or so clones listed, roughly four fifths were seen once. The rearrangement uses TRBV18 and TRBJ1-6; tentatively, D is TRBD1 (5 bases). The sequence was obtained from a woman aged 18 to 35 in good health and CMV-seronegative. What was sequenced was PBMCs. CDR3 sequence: CASSPMNSGGRSPLYF. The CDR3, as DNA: TGTGCCAGCTCACCAATGAATTCGGGGGGTCGCTCACCCCTCTACTTT.